This T cell receptor beta chain was found in a study of T cell repertoires in aging, cancer and after chemotherapy. For the study at large: Clear clonal overlap appeared across healthy donor samples taken over several months to years. Broader study findings: Across the chemotherapy interval, each cancer cohort showed higher median generation probability, suggesting thymic rebound.

The CDR3 consists of 15 residues. Trimming took 6 bases from V and 4 from J; bases not matched to a gene: 9. Germline V gives CDR1 SGHVS, CDR2 FNYEAQ. Rearranged V-D-J TRB sequences were amplified with a mixed TRB-A/B primer pool. Via MiXCR, TCRdb re-called the multiplex PCR reads, giving one row per CDR3 protein. In the table there are a few thousand distinct CDR3 sequences, under 50% of which are singletons. TCR beta rearrangements were amplified from peripheral blood genomic DNA. About this clonotype: The antigen is undetermined.

Sequenced: blood. The receptor was isolated from a human donor in good health. The chain couples TRBV7-6 to TRBJ2-1, with 7 bases that match TRBD1. CDR3 DNA: TGTGCCAGCAGTTATACCGGGACAGAGTACAATGAGCAGTTCTTC. Translating gives CASSYTGTEYNEQFF.